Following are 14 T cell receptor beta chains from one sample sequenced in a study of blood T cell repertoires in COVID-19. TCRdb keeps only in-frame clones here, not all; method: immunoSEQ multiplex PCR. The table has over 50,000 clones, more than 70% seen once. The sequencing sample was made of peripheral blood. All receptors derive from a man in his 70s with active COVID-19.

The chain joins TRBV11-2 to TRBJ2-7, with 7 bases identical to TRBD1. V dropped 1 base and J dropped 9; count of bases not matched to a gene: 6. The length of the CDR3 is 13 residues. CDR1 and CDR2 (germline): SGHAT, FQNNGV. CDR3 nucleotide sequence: TGTGCCAGCAGCTTAGTAGGGGGCGGTGGGCAGTACTTC. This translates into CASSLVGGGGQYF.

This CDR3 is CASSLNRGFGDTQYF. In DNA form, the CDR3 reads TGTGCCAGCAGCTTAAATAGGGGGTTCGGGGATACGCAGTATTTT. The chain has TRBV5-4 and TRBJ2-3; weak D call: TRBD1 (6 bases). The CDR3 is made up of 15 amino acids. Trimming removed 2 bases at V and 6 bases at J, with 16 bases between. Germline V gene data show CDR1 as SGHNT and CDR2 as YYREEE (reference sequence).

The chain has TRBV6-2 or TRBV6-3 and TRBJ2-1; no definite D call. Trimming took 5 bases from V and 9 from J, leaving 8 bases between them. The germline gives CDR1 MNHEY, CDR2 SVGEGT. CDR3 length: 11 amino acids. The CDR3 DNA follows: TGTGCCAGCAGTCGCGCGAGTGAGCAGTTCTTC. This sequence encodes CASSRASEQFF.

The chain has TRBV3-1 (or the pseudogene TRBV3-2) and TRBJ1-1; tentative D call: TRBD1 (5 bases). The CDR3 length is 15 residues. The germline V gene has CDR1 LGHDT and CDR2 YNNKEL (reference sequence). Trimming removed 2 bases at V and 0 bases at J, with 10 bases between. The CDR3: CASSQSDKVNTEAFF. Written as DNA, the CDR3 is TGTGCCAGCAGCCAATCGGACAAAGTGAACACTGAAGCTTTCTTT.

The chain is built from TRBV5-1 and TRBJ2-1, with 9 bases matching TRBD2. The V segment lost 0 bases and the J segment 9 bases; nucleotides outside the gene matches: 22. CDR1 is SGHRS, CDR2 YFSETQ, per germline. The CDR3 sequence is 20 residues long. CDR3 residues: CASSLVETAGLASLQIEQFF. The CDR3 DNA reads TGCGCCAGCAGCTTGGTCGAGACCGCGGGACTAGCTTCGCTACAAATTGAGCAGTTCTTC.

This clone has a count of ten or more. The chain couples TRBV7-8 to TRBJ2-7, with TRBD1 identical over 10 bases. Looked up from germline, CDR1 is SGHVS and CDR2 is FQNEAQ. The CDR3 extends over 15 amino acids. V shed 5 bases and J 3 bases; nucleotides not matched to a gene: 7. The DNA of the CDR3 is TGTGCCAGCAGCCTCCTGGACAGGGGGGGCTACGAGCAGTACTTC. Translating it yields CASSLLDRGGYEQYF.

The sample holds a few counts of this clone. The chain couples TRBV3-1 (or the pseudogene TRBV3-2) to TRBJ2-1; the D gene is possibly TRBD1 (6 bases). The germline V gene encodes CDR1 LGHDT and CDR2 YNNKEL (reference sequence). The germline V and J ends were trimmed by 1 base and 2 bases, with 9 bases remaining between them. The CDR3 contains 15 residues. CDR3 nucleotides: TGTGCCAGCAGCCAAGTGACAGGTACCTACAATGAGCAGTTCTTC. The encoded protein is CASSQVTGTYNEQFF.

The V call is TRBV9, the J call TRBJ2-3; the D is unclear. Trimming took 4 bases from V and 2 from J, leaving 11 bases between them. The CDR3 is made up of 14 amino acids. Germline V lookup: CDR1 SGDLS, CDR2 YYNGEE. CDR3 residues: CASSPGRFTDTQYF. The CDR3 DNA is TGTGCCAGCAGCCCTGGCAGATTCACAGATACGCAGTATTTT.

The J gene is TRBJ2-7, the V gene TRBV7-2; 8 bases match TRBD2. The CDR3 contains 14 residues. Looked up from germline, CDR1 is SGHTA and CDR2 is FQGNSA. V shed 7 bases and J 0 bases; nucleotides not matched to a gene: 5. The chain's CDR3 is CASTGGGFSYEQYF. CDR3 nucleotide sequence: TGTGCCAGCACCGGGGGGGGCTTCTCCTACGAGCAGTACTTC.

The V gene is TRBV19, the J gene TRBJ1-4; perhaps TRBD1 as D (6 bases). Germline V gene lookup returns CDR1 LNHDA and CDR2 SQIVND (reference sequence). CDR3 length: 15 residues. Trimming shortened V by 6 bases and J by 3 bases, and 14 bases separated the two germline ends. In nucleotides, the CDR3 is TGTGCCAGTAGGAGAAGTCACAGGGCTAATGAAAAACTGTTTTTT. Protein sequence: CASRRSHRANEKLFF.

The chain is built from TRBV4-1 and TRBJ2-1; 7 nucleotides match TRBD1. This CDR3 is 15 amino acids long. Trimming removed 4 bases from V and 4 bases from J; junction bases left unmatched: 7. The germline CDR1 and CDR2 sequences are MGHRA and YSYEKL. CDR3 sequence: CASSLGTVPYNEQFF. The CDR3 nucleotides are TGCGCCAGCAGCCTGGGGACAGTGCCGTACAATGAGCAGTTCTTC.

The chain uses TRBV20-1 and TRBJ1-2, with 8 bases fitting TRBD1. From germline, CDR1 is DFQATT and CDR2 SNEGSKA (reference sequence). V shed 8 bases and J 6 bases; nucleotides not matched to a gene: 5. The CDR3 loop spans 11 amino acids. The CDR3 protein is CSPKDRDGYTF. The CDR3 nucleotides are TGCAGTCCTAAGGACAGGGATGGCTACACCTTC.

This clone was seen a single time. CDR3 amino acids: CASSVQGSGANVLTF. In nucleotides, the CDR3 is TGTGCCAGCAGCGTACAGGGCTCTGGGGCCAACGTCCTGACTTTC. The genes are TRBV9 and TRBJ2-6; tentatively, D is TRBD1 (5 bases). Looked up from germline, CDR1 is SGDLS and CDR2 is YYNGEE. This CDR3 has 15 amino acids. Trimming removed 1 base at V and 0 bases at J, with 5 bases between.

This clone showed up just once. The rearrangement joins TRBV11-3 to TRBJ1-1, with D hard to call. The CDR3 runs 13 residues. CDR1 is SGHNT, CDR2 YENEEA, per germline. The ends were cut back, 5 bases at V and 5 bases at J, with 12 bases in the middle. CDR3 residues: CASSPRETTEAFF. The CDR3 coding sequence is TGTGCCAGCAGCCCCCGTGAGACAACTGAAGCTTTCTTT.